This T cell receptor beta chain is from a study of CD8 T cells in Susac syndrome. Sequencing of TCR beta drew on CD8+ and CD4+ T cells from blood. Trimming took 0 bases from V and 2 from J; bases not matched to a gene: 13. The CDR3 length is 18 residues. Germline loops: CDR1 DFQATT, CDR2 SNEGSKA (reference sequence). A quantity of about 0.5 to 1 ug RNA underwent reverse transcription using random hexamers. TCRdb ran MiXCR on the immunoSEQ multiplex PCR reads and lists one entry per CDR3 protein. The data hold 50,000 or so distinct CDR3 sequences, with more than 85% observed a single time. Sequenced: CD8+ T cells from PBMCs. The source is a human donor in good health. The gene calls are TRBV20-1 and TRBJ2-7, with 10 bases identical to TRBD2. In nucleotides, the CDR3 is TGCAGTGCTAGAGATTTTCTCTCTGGGACTAGCGACACCTACGAGCAGTACTTC. It codes for CSARDFLSGTSDTYEQYF.